This T cell receptor beta chain was documented in a study of T cells after posttransplantation cyclophosphamide (dated by TCRdb to 2016 to 2018). Study-level background: The study tracked T cell repertoire reconstitution by TRB sequencing after myeloablative bone marrow transplantation using posttransplantation cyclophosphamide as GVHD prophylaxis. TRA and TRB clonality were tightly correlated in eight to ten samples, so subsequent TCR analyses focused on TRB only. TRB sequencing was also done on up to about 3 additional blood samples from 2 to 5.2 years after transplant in 3 patients, and on pretransplant blood from a handful of patients. Public TRB sequences were searched against a database of over 3,600 sequences associated with responses to pathogens, tumor antigens, self-antigens and alloantigens. TRB sequencing was performed on blood from all 35 or so PTCy patients with 1-year posttransplant specimens. Samples from about 32 PTCy-treated patients and 15 to 20 related bone marrow donors of those patients were subjected to antigen receptor sequencing.

Related bone marrow donors provided peripheral blood samples on the day of marrow donation. Mononuclear cells from peripheral blood and bone marrow were separated by Ficoll-Hypaque density centrifugation and then cryopreserved. This clone was seen many times. What antigen it recognizes has not been identified. No quality values exist for individual bases; no much larger clone is one base distant. Genomic DNA was the input for TRB sequencing, which was run either with the immunoSEQ assay at survey resolution or with the hsTCRB kit. In the original analysis: The immunoSEQ software was used for initial read processing, and the LymphoSeq R package was used for repertoire analyses. Clonality was calculated as 1 minus normalized Shannon entropy, and the Gini coefficient was also calculated for each TRB dataset. To infer phenotypes in unsorted samples, TRB sequences from sorted subsets of the recipient or donor were mapped onto the unsorted samples of the same recipient. In TCRdb, the immuneACCESS table is reduced to in-frame sequences with V and J assigned. These tables do not hold every clone; where another copy was compared, an unresolved V gene accounts for under half, and the others remain unexplained. V, J and clone size reflect that table, while D and trimming were determined from the DNA. For this sample the table reports 25,000 to 35,000 clones, with no clone seen just once. Clones ranked in the top ten supply less than 5% of the sample.

According to the germline V gene (reference sequence), CDR1 reads LNHNV and CDR2 reads YYDKDF. V sheds 4 bases and J sheds 0 bases, leaving 7 bases between their ends. Inclusive of the bounding cysteine and phenylalanine, the CDR3 is 14 residues long. The retained sequence is limited to the CDR3, 42 bases, with the frame set at the first base. Here is what the overall study found, with its caveats: Across the 45 to 55 patients, TRB clonality was highly associated with recipient CMV seropositivity and CMV reactivation, and diversity with PTCy was similar to that in the CNI/methotrexate controls. The TRB repertoires of T cells infiltrating skin or GI tract showed only limited overlap with the TRB repertoires of T cells in blood. Donor-recipient similarity was low at 1-2 months but increased during the first year, and donor CD8+ memory clones often dominated later blood repertoires.

The material sequenced was PBMCs. The chain is made from TRBV15 and TRBJ1-5, with no confidently assigned D gene. The sequence came from a woman aged 25 to 39 in good health and a related stem cell transplant donor. The CDR3 corresponds to CATSIGYSNQPQHF. The nucleotide sequence reads TGTGCCACCAGCATAGGGTATAGCAATCAGCCCCAGCATTTT.